The source of this T cell receptor (beta chain) is a study of cytomegalovirus exposure and HLA in healthy donors. Regarding the study as a whole: HLA restriction was apparent for most CMV-associated TCR beta chains in a later analysis. Later on, an analysis showed TCR association rates differing by HLA locus, with DRB1 the most and HLA-C the fewest.

Concerning this clone: Antigen: not known.

The study ran its PCR with 60 Vbeta and 13 Jbeta primers. This table comes from immunoSEQ multiplex PCR, and its TCRdb copy is limited to in-frame clones, with some not included. The sample shows under 150,000 clones, around 72% of them seen only once. At the time of sampling, donors were nominally healthy, though unrecorded immune exposures were likely. V lost 4 bases, J lost 2 bases, and 6 bases stayed unmatched. Germline CDR1 and CDR2: SGHRS and YFSETQ. This CDR3 spans 15 amino acids. The chain uses TRBV5-1 and TRBJ2-7, with 10 bases aligning to TRBD2. The TCR sequence derives from a woman under 30 in good health and CMV-seronegative. The sequenced sample consisted of PBMCs. The CDR3 DNA follows: TGCGCCAGCAGCCGCACTAGCGGGGAGGCCTACGAGCAGTACTTC. Protein sequence: CASSRTSGEAYEQYF.